This T cell receptor beta chain was documented in a study of T cell responses to AZD1222 COVID-19 vaccine (dated by TCRdb to the early 2020s). About the study as a whole: AZD1222 recipients given second doses at about 4 weeks or at about 12 weeks were pooled, since spike-specific TCR depth and breadth were not found to differ between the two schedules. TCR sequencing was performed for about 250 trial participants, of whom about 200 were given two doses of AZD1222 and about 25 were given two doses of MenACWY control vaccine. Trial participants were enrolled by age into 18-55, 56-69 and 70-plus year subgroups, with around 150, 28 and 57 TCR-sequenced participants respectively.

Beyond this particular receptor, the publication reports: Reportedly, close to half of the unique spike-specific TCRs recognized epitopes lying outside the regions that are mutated in the B.1.351 and B.1.1.7 variants. The 56-69-year group was small, and its depth increase did not reach significance, likely because of low power. Most participants were white British and females outnumbered males, and the authors suggested that clonal diversity may have been underestimated. Spike-specific TCR breadth and depth rose significantly after two AZD1222 doses compared with day 0 and with MenACWY recipients. CD4 TCRs associated with the vaccine covered the entire spike protein, and the dominant responses were in regions 160-218 and 743-854. Because no day 14 peak-response samples were available, repertoires were characterized only after the peak T cell response. Conclusions about previously exposed vaccinees are limited because only a handful of AZD1222 recipients were SARS-CoV-2 seropositive at baseline.

The meaning of the sample's time point label: baseline before first vaccination. Vaccinee samples were obtained from the UK trials COV001 and COV002, which included a single-blind randomized controlled phase 2/3 trial of AZD1222 (ChAdOx1 nCoV-19) in healthy adults. For TCRbeta chain sequencing, PBMC samples were collected from trial participants at day 0 and at day 28 after the second dose. Ends trimmed: V by 6 bases, J by 9 bases; bases unmatched to a gene: 1. Including cysteine and phenylalanine, the CDR3 has 12 amino acids. CDR3 DNA is the only sequence kept; it has 36 bases, read in frame from the first base. CDR1 and CDR2 were assigned from the germline V gene (reference sequence) as LNHDA and SQIVND. Points on this clone: No antigen is known for it. No qualities accompany the bases; no much larger clone lies one base away.

The CDR3 regions of human TCRbeta chains were analyzed by immunosequencing. As for how the authors treated the data: TCRs in the repertoires were compared against a reference library of SARS-CoV-2-specific TCRs that had been generated with the MIRA antigen-specificity platform. Breadth was defined as the fraction of unique TCRs that were SARS-CoV-2-associated. Depth was defined as the fraction of total T cells that were SARS-CoV-2-associated. Each spike-specific TCR was assigned to its reactive spike region and to a CD4 or CD8 class using the MIRA data. Log10-transformed breadth and depth values were compared by one-way ANOVA with Sidak's multiple comparisons tests. As stored in TCRdb, this immuneACCESS dataset retains in-frame rearrangements with V and J assigned. A fraction of the clones does not appear; measured against another copy, unresolved V genes explain less than half of the discrepancy, and the remainder lacks a known reason. Clonal size and the V and J genes are those of that table, whereas D and trimming came from the DNA. The sample has roughly 140,000 clones on record, roughly 94% of them singletons. The top ten constitute 1.3% of the sample.

The source material was peripheral blood, sampled on day 0 of AZD1222 vaccination. The rearranged chain carries TRBV19 and TRBJ1-6, with 8 junctional bases fitting TRBD1. This clonotype was obtained from an adult in good health. The CDR3 loop reads CASRTGASPLHF. The sequence in DNA is TGTGCCAGTAGGACAGGGGCTTCACCCCTCCACTTT.